This T cell receptor (beta chain) was retrieved from a study of blood T cells in healthy people across ages. Study results and caveats: Strong correlation was found linking TCR beta diversity to naive T cell percentage.

This clonotype came up a few times. What it recognizes is unknown. Together with a sample-barcoded 5' primer, a J-beta primer mix was included in a second PCR lasting roughly 7 to 11 cycles. Via MiXCR, TCRdb re-called the 5' RACE reads, giving one row per CDR3 protein. The sample consists of roughly 1,500,000 distinct CDR3 sequences, 40% to 50% of them appearing once. The source of this sequence is a woman in her late teens or twenties in good health. Material: blood.

For the CDR3, the DNA is TGTGCCAGCAGTTTAGGCCGGGAAAAGGGGGCTGAGCAGTTCTTC. It is translated as CASSLGREKGAEQFF. The genes are TRBV12-3 or TRBV12-4 and TRBJ2-1; 7 nucleotides line up with TRBD1. V was pared by 1 base and J by 9 bases, with 9 bases of the junction left unmatched. The CDR3 spans 15 residues.